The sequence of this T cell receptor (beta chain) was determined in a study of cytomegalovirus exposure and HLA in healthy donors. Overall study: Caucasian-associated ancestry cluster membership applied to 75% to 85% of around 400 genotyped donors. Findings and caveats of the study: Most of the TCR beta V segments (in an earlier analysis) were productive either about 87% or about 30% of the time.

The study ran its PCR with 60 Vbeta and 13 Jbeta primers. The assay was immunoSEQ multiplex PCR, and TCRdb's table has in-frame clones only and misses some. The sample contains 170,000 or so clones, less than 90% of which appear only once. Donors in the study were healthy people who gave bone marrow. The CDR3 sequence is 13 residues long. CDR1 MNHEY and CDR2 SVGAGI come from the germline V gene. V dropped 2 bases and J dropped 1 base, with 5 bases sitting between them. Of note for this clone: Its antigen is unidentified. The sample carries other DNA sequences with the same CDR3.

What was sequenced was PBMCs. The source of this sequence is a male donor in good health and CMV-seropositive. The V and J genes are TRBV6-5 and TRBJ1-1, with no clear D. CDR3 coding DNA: TGTGCCAGCAGTTACGCGTCGAACACTGAAGCTTTCTTT. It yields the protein CASSYASNTEAFF.